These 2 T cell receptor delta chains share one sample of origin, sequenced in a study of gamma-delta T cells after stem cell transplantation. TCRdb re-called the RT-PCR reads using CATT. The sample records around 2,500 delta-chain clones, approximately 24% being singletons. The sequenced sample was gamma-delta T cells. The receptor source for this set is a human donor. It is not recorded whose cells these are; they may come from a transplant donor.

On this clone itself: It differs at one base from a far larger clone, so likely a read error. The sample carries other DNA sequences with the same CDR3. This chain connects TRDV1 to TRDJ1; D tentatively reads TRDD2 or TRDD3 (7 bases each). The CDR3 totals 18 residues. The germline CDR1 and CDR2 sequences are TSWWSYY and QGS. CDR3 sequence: CALGERSFLGVNTDKLIF. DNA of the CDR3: TGTGCTCTTGGGGAACGGTCCTTCCTGGGGGTCAACACCGACAAACTCATCTTT.

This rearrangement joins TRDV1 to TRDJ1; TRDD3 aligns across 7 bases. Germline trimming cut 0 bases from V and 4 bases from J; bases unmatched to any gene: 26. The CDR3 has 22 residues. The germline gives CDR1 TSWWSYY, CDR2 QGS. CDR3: CALGELKLGTMSVRSGYDKLIF. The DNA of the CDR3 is TGTGCTCTTGGGGAACTAAAACTGGGGACCATGTCCGTCAGGTCGGGGTACGATAAACTCATCTTT.